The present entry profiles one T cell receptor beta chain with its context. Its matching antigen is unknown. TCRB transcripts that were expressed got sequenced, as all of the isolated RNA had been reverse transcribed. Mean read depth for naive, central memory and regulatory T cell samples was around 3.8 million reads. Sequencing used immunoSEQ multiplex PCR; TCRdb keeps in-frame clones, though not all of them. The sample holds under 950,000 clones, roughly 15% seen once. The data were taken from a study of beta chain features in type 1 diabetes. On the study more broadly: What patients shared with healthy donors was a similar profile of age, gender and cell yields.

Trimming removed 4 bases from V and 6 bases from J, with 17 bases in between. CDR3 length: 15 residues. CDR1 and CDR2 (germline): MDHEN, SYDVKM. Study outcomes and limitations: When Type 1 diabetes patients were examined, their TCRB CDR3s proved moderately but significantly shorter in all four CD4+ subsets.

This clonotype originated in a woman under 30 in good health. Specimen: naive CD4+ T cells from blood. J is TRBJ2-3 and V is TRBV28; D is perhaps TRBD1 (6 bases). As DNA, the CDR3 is TGTGCCAGCAGTTCCTCAGGGGCCCCCGAGGATACGCAGTATTTT. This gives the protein CASSSSGAPEDTQYF.